This T cell receptor beta chain was identified during a study of T-cell memory formation after mild COVID-19. One entry per CDR3 protein, called by TCRdb with MiXCR from the 5' RACE reads. This table has about 200,000 distinct CDR3 sequences, over 9.5% appearing once. CDR3 length equals 14 residues. Per the germline V gene, CDR1 is SGHRS and CDR2 is YFSETQ. V shed 5 bases and J shed 6 bases, with 15 bases lying between them. Sequenced sample: PBMCs or a T cell subset sorted from them (not recorded which). This chain uses TRBV5-1 with TRBJ2-1; D gene ambiguous. This clonotype was sampled from a man aged 18 to 35 who had mild COVID-19 (a few samples of this study predate the infection). Cell type and time point are not known. The CDR3 sequence is CASSVATERNEQFF. The CDR3 DNA is TGCGCCAGCAGTGTCGCTACGGAACGCAATGAGCAGTTCTTC.